This TCR beta chain comes out of a study of CD8 T cells in ankylosing spondylitis. Findings and caveats of the study: One TCR beta motif, made up of seven to nine highly homologous variants, appeared characteristic of ankylosing spondylitis blood.

About this clonotype: Its antigen is unknown.

The CDR3 runs 17 residues. TCRdb ran MiXCR on the 5' RACE reads and lists one entry per CDR3 protein. This sample carries under 250,000 distinct CDR3 sequences, more than 5.5% of them seen once, and the ten largest clones take 13% to 15%. The source material was blood, either unsorted or a sorted T cell fraction (not recorded which). The chain recombines TRBV12-1 with TRBJ2-2; TRBD2 is the table's D call, not checked against the DNA. TRBV12-1 is given as a pseudogene. The clonotype comes from a male donor with ankylosing spondylitis. The CDR3 sequence: CASSWTSGRSGTGELFF. Here the CDR3 DNA reads TGTGCCAGCAGTTGGACTAGCGGGAGATCGGGCACCGGGGAGCTGTTTTTT.